These T cell receptor beta chains were read from a single sample in a study of prognosis after radiotherapy for stage I lung cancer. TCRdb ran MiXCR on the multiplex PCR reads and lists one entry per CDR3 protein. The sample shows 11,000 to 15,000 distinct CDR3 sequences, 55% to 70% of them seen only once. The starting material was PBMCs, obtained before or after stereotactic body radiation therapy (not recorded which). These receptors all come from a donor aged 50 or older with non-small cell lung cancer. CDR3s include the opening cysteine and the closing phenylalanine or tryptophan.

v_gene,j_gene,CDR3aa
TRBV7-8,TRBJ2-3,CASTPDGTGPPSTDTQYF
TRBV20-1,TRBJ1-6,CSARDPADRGRSPLHF
TRBV12-3/TRBV12-4,TRBJ2-1,CASSLTLAVYNEQFF
TRBV19,TRBJ2-2,CASSIQAGELFF
TRBV11-2,TRBJ2-1,CASSMGLAGLNEQFF
TRBV4-1,TRBJ1-6,CASSQDPTGRYNSPLHF
TRBV19,TRBJ2-3,CATEGPGSTDTQYF
TRBV4-3,TRBJ2-1,CASSMFPGGTENNEQFF
TRBV20-1,TRBJ2-7,CSARQKRYYGTGVEQYF
TRBV4-1,TRBJ2-1,CASSQVSGSGSNEQFF
TRBV9,TRBJ2-1,CASSVARNEQFF
TRBV6-1,TRBJ2-7,CASSEAGGSYEQYF
TRBV27,TRBJ2-2,CASSLVPSGNTVELFF
TRBV6-1,TRBJ1-5,CASSLADQPQHF
TRBV11-2,TRBJ1-1,CASSLGGVTEAFF
TRBV28,TRBJ1-6,CASRESGSPLHF
TRBV7-2,TRBJ2-5,CASSFPGTQYF
TRBV6-1,TRBJ2-2,CASSDLSRTADRGELFF
TRBV6-1,TRBJ1-2,CASSDARLYGYTF
TRBV7-2,TRBJ2-1,CASSIGNSRYNEQFF
TRBV11-2,TRBJ2-7,CASSSPGALYF
TRBV20-1,TRBJ1-1,CSAWTDMNTEAFF
TRBV15,TRBJ1-2,CATSRDSSYGYTF
TRBV6-6,TRBJ2-1,CASSYSSGPLDEQFF
TRBV5-4,TRBJ1-6,CASSPQGAGALGSPLHF
TRBV27,TRBJ1-1,CASSSQGVRSEAFF
TRBV6-2/TRBV6-3,TRBJ2-1,CASSDGRADEQFF
TRBV6-1,TRBJ2-3,CASTDRGPADTQYF
TRBV6-1,TRBJ2-7,CASSENGAGVATYEQYF
TRBV7-9,TRBJ1-1,CASILRGGGNTEAFF
TRBV6-1,TRBJ2-7,CASSSTSGTYEQYF
TRBV3-1,TRBJ2-5,CASSQATVPRKETQYF
TRBV6-1,TRBJ2-7,CAIKPGQYIYEQYF
TRBV6-1,TRBJ2-2,CATRGVGYTGELFF
TRBV5-4,TRBJ1-5,CASSSGQGRNQPQHF
TRBV11-3,TRBJ2-5,CASSLELGRRREKETQYF
TRBV20-1,TRBJ1-3,CSARDSLLGNTIYF
TRBV7-6,TRBJ2-5,CASSLGTGKETQYF
TRBV28,TRBJ1-5,CASSTPGTGWDQPQHF
TRBV20-1,TRBJ2-5,CSARDHLSRETQYF
TRBV30,TRBJ2-7,CACPIWPWSYEQYF
TRBV6-1,TRBJ1-5,CASSRPENQPQHF
TRBV7-2,TRBJ1-2,CASSLSGTGYTF
TRBV6-1,TRBJ2-7,CASSEAVMGREQYF
TRBV2,TRBJ2-7,CASPRTRPYEQYF
TRBV11-3,TRBJ2-7,CASSVGLSGWSYEQYF
TRBV5-1,TRBJ2-1,CASSSTSGRNLLFF
TRBV5-1,TRBJ1-1,CASSLGQKNTEAFF
TRBV29-1,TRBJ2-3,CSVEEEIGSPDTQYF
TRBV28,TRBJ2-3,CAISGTVLNTQYF
TRBV2,TRBJ2-1,CASTKREGHNEQFF